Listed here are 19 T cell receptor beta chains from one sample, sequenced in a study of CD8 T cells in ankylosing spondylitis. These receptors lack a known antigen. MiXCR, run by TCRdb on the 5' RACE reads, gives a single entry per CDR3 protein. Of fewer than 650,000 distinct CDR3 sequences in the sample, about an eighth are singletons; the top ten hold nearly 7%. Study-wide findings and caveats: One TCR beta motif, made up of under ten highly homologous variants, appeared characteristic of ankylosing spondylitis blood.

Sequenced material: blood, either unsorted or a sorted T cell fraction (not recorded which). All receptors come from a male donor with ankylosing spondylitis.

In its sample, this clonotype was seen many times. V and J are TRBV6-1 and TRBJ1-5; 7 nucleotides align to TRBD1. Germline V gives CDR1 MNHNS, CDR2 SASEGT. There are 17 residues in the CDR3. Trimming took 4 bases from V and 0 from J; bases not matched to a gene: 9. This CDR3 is CASSAGTVKYSNQPQHF. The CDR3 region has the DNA TGTGCCAGCAGTGCCGGGACAGTCAAATATAGCAATCAGCCCCAGCATTTT.

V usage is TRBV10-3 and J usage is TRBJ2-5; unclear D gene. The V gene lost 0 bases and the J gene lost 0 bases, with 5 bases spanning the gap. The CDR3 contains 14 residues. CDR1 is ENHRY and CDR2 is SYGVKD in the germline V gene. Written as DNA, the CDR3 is TGTGCCATCAGTGAGTCGGGCTACCAAGAGACCCAGTACTTC. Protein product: CAISESGYQETQYF.

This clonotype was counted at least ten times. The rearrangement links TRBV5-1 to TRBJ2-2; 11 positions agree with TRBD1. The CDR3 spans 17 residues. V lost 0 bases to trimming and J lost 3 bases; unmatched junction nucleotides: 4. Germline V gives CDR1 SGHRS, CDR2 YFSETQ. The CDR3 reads CASSLDGQGADTGELFF. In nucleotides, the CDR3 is TGCGCCAGCAGCTTGGACGGACAGGGGGCGGACACCGGGGAGCTGTTTTTT.

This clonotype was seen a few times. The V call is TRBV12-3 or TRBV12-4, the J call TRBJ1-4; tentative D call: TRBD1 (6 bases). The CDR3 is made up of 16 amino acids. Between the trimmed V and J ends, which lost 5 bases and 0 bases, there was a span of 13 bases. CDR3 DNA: TGTGCCAGCAGTCCCTACCGACAGGCAACTAATGAAAAACTGTTTTTT. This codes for CASSPYRQATNEKLFF.

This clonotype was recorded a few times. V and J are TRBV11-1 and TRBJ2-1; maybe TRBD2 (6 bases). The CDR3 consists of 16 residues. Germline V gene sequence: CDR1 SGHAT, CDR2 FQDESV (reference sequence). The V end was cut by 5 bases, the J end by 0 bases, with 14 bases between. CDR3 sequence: CASSPQGAGSYNEQFF. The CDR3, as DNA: TGTGCCAGCAGCCCCCAGGGAGCGGGCTCCTACAATGAGCAGTTCTTC.

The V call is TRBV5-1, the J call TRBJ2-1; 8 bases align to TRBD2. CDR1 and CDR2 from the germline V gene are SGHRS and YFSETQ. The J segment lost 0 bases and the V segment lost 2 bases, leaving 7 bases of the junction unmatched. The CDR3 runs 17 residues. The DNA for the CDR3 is TGCGCCAGCAGCTTAATTTTTGCGGGAGGCTCCTACAATGAGCAGTTCTTC. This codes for CASSLIFAGGSYNEQFF.

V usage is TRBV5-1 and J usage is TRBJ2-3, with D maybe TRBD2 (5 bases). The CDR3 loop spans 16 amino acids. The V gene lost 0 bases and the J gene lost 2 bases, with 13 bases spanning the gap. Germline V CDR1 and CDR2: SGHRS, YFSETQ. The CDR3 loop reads CASSLAIATTTDTQYF. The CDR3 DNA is TGCGCCAGCAGCTTGGCGATAGCGACAACCACAGATACGCAGTATTTT.

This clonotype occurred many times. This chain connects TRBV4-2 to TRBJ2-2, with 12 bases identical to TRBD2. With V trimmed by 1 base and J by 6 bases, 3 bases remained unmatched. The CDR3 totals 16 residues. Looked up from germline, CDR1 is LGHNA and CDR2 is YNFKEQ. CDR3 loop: CASSQALAGGAGELFF. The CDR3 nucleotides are TGTGCCAGCAGCCAAGCACTAGCGGGAGGCGCCGGGGAGCTGTTTTTT.

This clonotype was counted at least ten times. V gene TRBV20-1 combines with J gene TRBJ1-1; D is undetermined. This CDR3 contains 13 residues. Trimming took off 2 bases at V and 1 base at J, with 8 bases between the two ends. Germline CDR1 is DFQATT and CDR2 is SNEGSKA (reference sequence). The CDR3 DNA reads TGCAGTGCTAGACTAGACACGAACACTGAAGCTTTCTTT. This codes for CSARLDTNTEAFF.

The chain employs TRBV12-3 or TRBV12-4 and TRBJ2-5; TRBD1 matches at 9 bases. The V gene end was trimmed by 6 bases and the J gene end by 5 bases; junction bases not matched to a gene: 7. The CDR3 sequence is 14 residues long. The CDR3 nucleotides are TGTGCCAGCAGACTACAGGGGGCTGGGGAGACCCAGTACTTC. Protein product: CASRLQGAGETQYF.

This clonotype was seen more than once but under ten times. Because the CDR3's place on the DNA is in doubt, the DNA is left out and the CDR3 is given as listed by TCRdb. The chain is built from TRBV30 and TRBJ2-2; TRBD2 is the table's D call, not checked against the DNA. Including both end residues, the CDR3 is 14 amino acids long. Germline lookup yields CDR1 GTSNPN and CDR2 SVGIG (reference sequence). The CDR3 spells CACSAGPGPGELFF.

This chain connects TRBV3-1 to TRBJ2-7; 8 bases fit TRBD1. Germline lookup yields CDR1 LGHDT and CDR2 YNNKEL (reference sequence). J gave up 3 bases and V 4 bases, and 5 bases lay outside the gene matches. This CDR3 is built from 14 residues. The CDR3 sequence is CASSPTGQDYEQYF. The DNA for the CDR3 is TGTGCCAGCAGCCCAACGGGACAGGACTACGAGCAGTACTTC.

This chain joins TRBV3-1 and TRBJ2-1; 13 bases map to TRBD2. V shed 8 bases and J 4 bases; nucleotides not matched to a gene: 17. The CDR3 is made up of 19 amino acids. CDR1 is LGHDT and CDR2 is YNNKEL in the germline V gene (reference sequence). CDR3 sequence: CASCKEGSRTSGGYNEQFF. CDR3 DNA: TGTGCCAGCTGCAAAGAGGGATCGCGGACTAGCGGGGGATACAATGAGCAGTTCTTC.

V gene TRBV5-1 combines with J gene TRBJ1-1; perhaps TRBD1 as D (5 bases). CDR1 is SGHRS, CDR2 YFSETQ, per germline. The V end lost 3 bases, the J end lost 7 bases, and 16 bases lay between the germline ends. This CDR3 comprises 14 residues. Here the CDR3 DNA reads TGCGCCAGCAGCTCGGACAATATAGTTTATGAAGCTTTCTTT. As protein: CASSSDNIVYEAFF. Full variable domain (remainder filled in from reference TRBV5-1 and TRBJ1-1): KAGVTQTPRYLIKTRGQQVTLSCSPISGHRSVSWYQQTPGQGLQFLFEYFSETQRNKGNFPGRFSGRQFSNSRSEMNVSTLELGDSALYLCASSSDNIVYEAFFGQGTRLTVV.

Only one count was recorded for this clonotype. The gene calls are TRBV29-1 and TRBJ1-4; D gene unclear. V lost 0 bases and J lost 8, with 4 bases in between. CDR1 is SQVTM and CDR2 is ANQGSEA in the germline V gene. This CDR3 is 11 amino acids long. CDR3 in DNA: TGCAGCGTTGAAGATTACGAAAAACTGTTTTTT. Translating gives CSVEDYEKLFF.

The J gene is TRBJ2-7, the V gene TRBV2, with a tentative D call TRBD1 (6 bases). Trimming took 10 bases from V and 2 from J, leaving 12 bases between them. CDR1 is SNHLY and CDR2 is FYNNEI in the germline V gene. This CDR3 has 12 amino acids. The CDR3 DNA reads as TGTGCCAATTCGGGACAAGCCTACGAGCAGTACTTC. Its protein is CANSGQAYEQYF.

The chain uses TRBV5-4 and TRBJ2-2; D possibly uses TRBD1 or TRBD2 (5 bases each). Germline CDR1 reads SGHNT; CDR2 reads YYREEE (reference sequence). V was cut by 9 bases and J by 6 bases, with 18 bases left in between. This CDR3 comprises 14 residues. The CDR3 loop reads CATSTGTAAGELFF. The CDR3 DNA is TGTGCCACTTCGACCGGGACCGCAGCCGGGGAGCTGTTTTTT.

Here the CDR3 reads CASSGTGVNEKLFF. The CDR3 DNA sequence: TGTGCCAGCAGCGGGACAGGCGTCAATGAAAAACTGTTTTTT. The gene calls are TRBV5-4 and TRBJ1-4; 8 nucleotides match TRBD1. Losses at the gene ends were 4 bases for V and 5 bases for J; bases not matched to a gene: 4. Germline loops: CDR1 SGHNT, CDR2 YYREEE (reference sequence). The CDR3 extends over 14 amino acids.

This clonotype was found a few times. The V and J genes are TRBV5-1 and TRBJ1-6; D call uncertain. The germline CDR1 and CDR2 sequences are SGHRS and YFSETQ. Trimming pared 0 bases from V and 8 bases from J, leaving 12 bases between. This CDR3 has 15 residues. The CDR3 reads CASSLDLGEDSPLHF. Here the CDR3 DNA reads TGCGCCAGCAGCTTGGATTTGGGAGAGGATTCACCCCTCCACTTT.